The present entry profiles one T cell receptor beta chain with its context. This entry belongs to a study of technical replicates of blood from a handful of donors. The method was immunoSEQ multiplex PCR; TCRdb's version includes in-frame clones alone and lacks a portion of them. The sample contains roughly 68,000 clones, around 87% of which appear only once. The sequenced sample consisted of PBMCs. The receptor comes from a human donor in good health. Some clones in this sample may be carry-over from other donors' samples.

CDR3 sequence reads: CASSVLAGEIYNEQFF. The CDR3 DNA reads TGTGCCAGCAGTGTACTAGCGGGAGAAATCTACAATGAGCAGTTCTTC. The chain combines TRBV6-1 with TRBJ2-1; TRBD2 aligns across 11 bases. J was trimmed by 3 bases and V by 4 bases; bases with no gene match: 5. Germline V gene sequence: CDR1 MNHNS, CDR2 SASEGT. The CDR3 is 16 residues long.